The rows below give T cell receptor beta chains drawn from one sample of a study of shared clonotypes between healthy human individuals. Profiled with immunoSEQ multiplex PCR; TCRdb holds only in-frame clones, not every one. The table has over 400,000 clones, approximately 84% seen once. The specimen was PBMCs. These receptor sequences come from a woman aged 40 to 50 in good health. Some clones in this sample may be carry-over from other donors' samples. The CDR3 runs from the conserved cysteine through the conserved F or W. The order of the fields is D gene, CDR3 length, V gene, clone size, J gene, CDR3 protein, CDR3 DNA. The D gene is left open where the match is weak. A clone size is listed for some rows: how often the clone was seen (once, few, many), or a class if it is expanded.

>NA|13|TRBV28|NA|TRBJ1-1
CASTQQVNTEAFF
TGTGCCAGCACCCAACAGGTGAACACTGAAGCTTTCTTT
>TRBD1|13|TRBV6-5|NA|TRBJ1-2
CASSPGTGFGYTF
TGTGCCAGCAGTCCCGGGACAGGGTTTGGCTACACCTTC
>NA|13|TRBV7-2|NA|TRBJ1-3
CASSADPGNTIYF
TGTGCCAGCAGCGCAGACCCCGGAAACACCATATATTTT
>NA|13|TRBV6-6|NA|TRBJ1-3
CASSTGSGNTIYF
TGTGCCAGCAGTACAGGGTCTGGAAACACCATATATTTT
>TRBD1|14|TRBV6-5|NA|TRBJ2-7
CASSNRDRGGEQYF
TGTGCCAGCAGTAACCGGGACAGGGGGGGCGAGCAGTACTTC
>NA|12|TRBV29-1|NA|TRBJ2-5
CSVGTSQETQYF
TGCAGCGTCGGGACTTCACAAGAGACCCAGTACTTC
>NA|14|TRBV30|once|TRBJ1-6
CAWSHRGSGSPLHF
TGTGCCTGGAGTCATAGGGGGTCGGGTTCACCCCTCCACTTT
>NA|16|TRBV5-4|NA|TRBJ2-2
CASSSGLTSNTGELFF
TGTGCCAGCAGCTCAGGACTTACATCTAACACCGGGGAGCTGTTTTTT
>TRBD2|13|TRBV10-2|NA|TRBJ2-1
CASGLAGNNEQFF
TGCGCCAGCGGACTAGCGGGTAACAATGAGCAGTTCTTC
>TRBD2|18|TRBV9|NA|TRBJ2-3
CASSPGLAGGPVADTQYF
TGTGCCAGCAGCCCAGGACTAGCGGGAGGGCCAGTCGCAGATACGCAGTATTTT
>TRBD2|15|TRBV18|NA|TRBJ2-7
CASSPPLAGAYEQYF
TGTGCCAGCTCACCACCCCTAGCGGGAGCGTATGAGCAGTACTTC
>NA|17|TRBV19|NA|TRBJ1-5
CASSMRGRGDSNQPQHF
TGTGCCAGTAGTATGAGGGGAAGGGGGGATAGCAATCAGCCCCAGCATTTT
>NA|16|TRBV9|NA|TRBJ2-1
CASSALGDPSYNEQFF
TGTGCCAGCAGCGCCCTTGGGGATCCCTCCTACAATGAGCAGTTCTTC
>NA|16|TRBV30|NA|TRBJ1-3
CAWLRRGAIVGNTIYF
TGTGCCTGGTTACGACGGGGGGCTATCGTTGGAAACACCATATATTTT
>NA|12|TRBV28|once|TRBJ2-2
CASGKEAGELFF
TGTGCCAGTGGAAAGGAGGCCGGGGAGCTGTTTTTT
>NA|14|TRBV11-2|NA|TRBJ1-1
CASSYDWANTEAFF
TGTGCCAGCAGCTACGATTGGGCCAACACTGAAGCTTTCTTT
>NA|14|TRBV7-2|NA|TRBJ2-2
CASSLARDTGELFF
TGTGCCAGCAGCTTAGCTCGGGACACCGGGGAGCTGTTTTTT
>TRBD2|13|TRBV27|NA|TRBJ2-7
CASSFSGNYEQYF
TGTGCCAGCAGTTTTAGCGGGAACTACGAGCAGTACTTC
>NA|13|TRBV7-3|NA|TRBJ2-7
CASSLRHSGEQYF
TGTGCCAGCAGCTTAAGACATAGTGGCGAGCAGTACTTC
>NA|13|TRBV6-5|NA|TRBJ2-3
CASEGTLDNTQYF
TGTGCCAGCGAAGGGACTCTAGATAATACGCAGTATTTT
>TRBD2|14|TRBV4-1|NA|TRBJ2-1
CASSRTGLAGSRFF
TGCGCCAGCAGCCGAACCGGACTAGCGGGTTCAAGGTTCTTC
>NA|13|TRBV7-8|few|TRBJ1-1
CASSSLMNTEAFF
TGTGCCAGCAGCTCACTAATGAACACTGAAGCTTTCTTT
>TRBD2|16|TRBV6-6|NA|TRBJ2-5
CASSYGVAGSQETQYF
TGTGCCAGCAGTTACGGGGTAGCGGGCAGTCAAGAGACCCAGTACTTC
>NA|14|TRBV7-6|NA|TRBJ1-2
CASSSTPGVHGYTF
TGTGCCAGCAGCTCGACTCCAGGGGTACATGGCTACACCTTC
>TRBD2|17|TRBV9|NA|TRBJ2-7
CASSVGSGTSGKYEQYF
TGTGCCAGCAGCGTAGGTAGTGGGACTAGCGGGAAGTACGAGCAGTACTTC
>TRBD2|14|TRBV6-5|many|TRBJ2-7
CASTTSGRIYEQYF
TGTGCCAGCACCACTAGCGGCAGGATCTACGAGCAGTACTTC
>TRBD1|17|TRBV7-8|NA|TRBJ2-6
CASIGGTGPSGANVLTF
TGTGCCAGCATCGGAGGGACAGGGCCCTCTGGGGCCAACGTCCTGACTTTC
>TRBD2|15|TRBV15|NA|TRBJ2-1
CATSREGLAGGTLFF
TGTGCCACCAGCAGAGAAGGACTAGCGGGAGGTACTCTGTTCTTC
>TRBD1|16|TRBV28|NA|TRBJ2-1
CASSSYGQGTHNEQFF
TGTGCCAGCAGTTCATACGGACAGGGGACCCACAATGAGCAGTTCTTC
>TRBD1|14|TRBV19|NA|TRBJ1-2
CASSVGQGADGYTF
TGTGCCAGTAGTGTCGGACAGGGGGCCGATGGCTACACCTTC
>TRBD1|13|TRBV28|NA|TRBJ2-7
CASRTGVWYEQYF
TGTGCCAGCAGGACAGGGGTCTGGTACGAGCAGTACTTC
>NA|15|TRBV5-5|once|TRBJ1-3
CASSRDASSGNTIYF
TGTGCCAGCAGCAGGGACGCGAGCTCTGGAAACACCATATATTTT
>TRBD2|14|TRBV28|NA|TRBJ2-7
CASSYSGTTYEQYF
TGTGCCAGCAGTTATAGCGGGACAACCTACGAGCAGTACTTC